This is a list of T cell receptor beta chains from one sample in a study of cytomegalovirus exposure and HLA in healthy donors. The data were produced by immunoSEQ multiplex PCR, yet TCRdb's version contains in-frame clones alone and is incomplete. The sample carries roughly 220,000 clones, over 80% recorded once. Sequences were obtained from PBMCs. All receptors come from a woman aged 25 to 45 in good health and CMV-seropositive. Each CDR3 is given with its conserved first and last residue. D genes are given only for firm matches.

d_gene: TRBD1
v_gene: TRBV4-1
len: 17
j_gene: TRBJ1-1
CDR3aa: CASSLRGTGGKDTEAFF
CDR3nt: TGCGCCAGCAGCCTTCGCGGGACAGGGGGCAAGGACACTGAAGCTTTCTTT

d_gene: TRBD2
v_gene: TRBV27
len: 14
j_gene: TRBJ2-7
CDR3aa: CASSRLAGPYEQYF
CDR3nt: TGTGCCAGCAGCAGACTAGCGGGACCCTACGAGCAGTACTTC

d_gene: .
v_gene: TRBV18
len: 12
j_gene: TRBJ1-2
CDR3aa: CASSLGPYGYTF
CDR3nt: TGTGCCAGCTCACTGGGACCCTATGGCTACACCTTC

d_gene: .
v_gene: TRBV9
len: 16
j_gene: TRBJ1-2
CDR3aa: CASSVDTGTPERGYTF
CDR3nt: TGTGCCAGCAGCGTCGACACCGGGACCCCCGAGAGAGGCTACACCTTC

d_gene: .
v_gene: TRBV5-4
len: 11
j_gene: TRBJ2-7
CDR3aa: CASSYGIEQYF
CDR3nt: TGTGCCAGCAGCTATGGTATAGAGCAGTACTTC

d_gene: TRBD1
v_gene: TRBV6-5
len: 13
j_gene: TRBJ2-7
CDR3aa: CASSWGQGYEQYF
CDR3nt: TGTGCCAGCAGTTGGGGACAGGGATACGAGCAGTACTTC

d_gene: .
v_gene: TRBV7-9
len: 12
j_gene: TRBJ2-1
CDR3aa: CASSRDDNEQFF
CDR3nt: TGTGCCAGCAGCCGCGACGACAATGAGCAGTTCTTC

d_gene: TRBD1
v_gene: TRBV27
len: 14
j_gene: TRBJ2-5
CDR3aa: CASSTRDRGETQYF
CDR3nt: TGTGCCAGCAGTACCCGGGACAGGGGAGAGACCCAGTACTTC

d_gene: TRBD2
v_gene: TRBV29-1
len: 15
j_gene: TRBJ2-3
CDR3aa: CSVEEGTSVRYTQYF
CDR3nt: TGCAGCGTTGAAGAGGGGACTAGCGTTAGGTATACGCAGTATTTT

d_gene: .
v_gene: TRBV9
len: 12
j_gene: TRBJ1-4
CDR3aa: CASSVNGEKLFF
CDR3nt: TGTGCCAGCAGCGTTAATGGTGAAAAACTGTTTTTT

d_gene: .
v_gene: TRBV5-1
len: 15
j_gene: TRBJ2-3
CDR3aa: CASSRGSGGTDTQYF
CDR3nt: TGCGCCAGCAGCCGGGGGTCGGGTGGCACAGATACGCAGTATTTT

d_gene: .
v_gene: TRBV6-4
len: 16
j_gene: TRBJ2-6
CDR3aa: CASSPMGDSGANVLTF
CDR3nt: TGTGCCAGCAGCCCAATGGGGGACTCTGGGGCCAACGTCCTGACTTTC

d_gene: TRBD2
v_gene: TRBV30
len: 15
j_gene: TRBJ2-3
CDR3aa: CAWTLGLARTDTQYF
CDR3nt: TGTGCCTGGACATTGGGACTAGCGCGCACAGATACGCAGTATTTT

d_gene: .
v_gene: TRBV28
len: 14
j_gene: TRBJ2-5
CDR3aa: CASLKRTLQETQYF
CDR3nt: TGTGCCAGCCTCAAGAGGACACTCCAAGAGACCCAGTACTTC

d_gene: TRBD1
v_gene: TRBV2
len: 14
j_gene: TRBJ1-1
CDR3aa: CASRRQGLNTEAFF
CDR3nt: TGTGCCAGTCGTCGACAGGGGTTGAACACTGAAGCTTTCTTT